This entry features one T cell receptor beta chain sequence. This clone's antigen is unknown. No base quality information exists; no much larger clone differs at one position. Systemically healthy Caucasian individuals from Russia, some 36 in total and aged about 6 to 95 years, were included as donors. About 9.8 milliliters of peripheral blood were drawn from each donor into EDTA-treated Vacutainer tubes. Ficoll-Paque density-gradient centrifugation was used to isolate PBMCs, with at least 6 million obtained per sample. Total RNA was extracted from PBMCs with Trizol reagent, with at least 6 micrograms obtained per sample. The percentages of naive CD45RAhigh/CD27high T cells were determined by flow cytometry on a PBMC aliquot from every donor. The sample is drawn from a study of blood T cells in healthy people across ages (dated by TCRdb to 2014 to 2015). With respect to the entire study: In model experiments, template switching captured about one uniquely barcoded TCR beta cDNA molecule for every two T cells. Age-related changes in TCR beta repertoire diversity were measured in the study by deep sequencing normalized with unique cDNA molecular identifiers. Four age groups were formed from the donors: young (average approximately 16 years), middle-aged (approximately 40), aged (about 62) and long-lived (more than 75). Donors of different ages were randomly distributed across sequencing lanes to avoid experimental bias. The study analyzed two additional independent replicas of 1 million unique cDNA reads from the same blood draw for two donors, one aged 18 to 30 and one aged 80 or older. The investigation overall reported the following: Donor CMV infection status was unknown, potentially confounding age-related changes in expanded clonotypes. There was a strong correlation between observed TCR beta diversity and the percentage of naive T cells measured by flow cytometry. Estimates of total diversity based on one million sequenced T cells were considered lower bounds and underestimates. Conclusive comparison of naive and antigen-experienced compartments was prevented by the profiling of bulk unsorted PBMCs. As age increased, observed TCR beta diversity per million T cells dropped in a roughly linear way, and a significant reduction was already evident by age around 41. Compared with the aged group, more naive CD4+ T cells, fewer expanded clones and increased TCR diversity were shown by the long-lived group, suggesting age selection.

As encoded in the germline V gene, CDR1 is SQVTM while CDR2 is ANQGSEA. Trimming removed 4 bases from V and 0 bases from J, leaving 9 bases between the germline ends. Measured from the cysteine to the phenylalanine, the CDR3 is 13 residues long. The entry retains the CDR3 DNA only, 39 bases that are in frame from base 1. Receptors were amplified or captured by 5' RACE. The sample was run on an Illumina HiSeq 2500. A second PCR of 7 to 11 cycles was performed with a sample-barcoded 5' primer and a J-beta primer mix. A unique molecular identifier was introduced onto each TCR beta cDNA molecule by a template-switch 5' adaptor carrying 12 random nucleotides. At least 2.5 million CDR3-containing paired-end reads were obtained from each sample. First-strand cDNA was synthesized from all RNA with the Mint cDNA synthesis kit, primed by a TRBC-specific oligonucleotide. Following uracil-DNA glycosylase treatment, a first 18-cycle PCR with universal primers M1SS and BC2_uni_R was performed on all cDNA. Per the authors' processing: For normalization, 1 million high-quality reads, each with a distinct molecular identifier, were randomly selected from each sample. Instead of being binned into consensus sequences, reads with shared molecular identifiers were discarded. CDR3 identification, clonotype clustering and error correction used MiTCR with a Q25 quality threshold and the strictest error-elimination algorithm. A nonparametric unseen species model with Euler transformation was used to estimate a lower bound on total TCR beta diversity. In-frame beta chains were kept once TCRdb had trimmed the public reads at Q25 with fastp and called clones with MiXCR. Each CDR3 protein gets just one entry, which takes the most common genes and DNA from the rows behind it. TCRdb, not the authors, supplied the V and J calls. In this sample the table shows hundreds of thousands of distinct CDR3 sequences, more than 25% of which occur a single time. The ten largest clones take up roughly 17% of the sample.

The origin of this receptor is a woman older than 75 in good health. The sequenced sample was blood. Recombination connected TRBV29-1 to TRBJ1-1, with the identity of the D gene unclear. The DNA sequence is given as TGCAGCGTTGTCTTCAGTTTGAACACTGAAGCTTTCTTT. Protein translation: CSVVFSLNTEAFF. With the rest looked up from the reference TRBV29-1 and TRBJ1-1 genes rather than sequenced, the full variable domain is SAVISQKPSRDICQRGTSLTIQCQVDSQVTMMFWYRQQPGQSLTLIATANQGSEATYESGFVIDKFPISRPNLTFSTLTVSNMSPEDSSIYLCSVVFSLNTEAFFGQGTRLTVV.